Shown below are 29 T cell receptor beta chains from a single sample sequenced in a study of TIL therapy for anti-PD-1-resistant metastatic lung cancer. This was the immunoSEQ v3 assay. Libraries were prepared by immunoSEQ multiplex PCR; TCRdb keeps only in-frame clonotypes and omits some of them. In the table there are approximately 50,000 clones, 81% of which are singletons. Sample time point: pre-treatment sample, taken before nivolumab and TIL therapy. The material was blood, obtained at baseline. The receptors shown here come from a person aged 25 to 85 with non-small cell lung cancer.

The chain is built from TRBV12-3 or TRBV12-4 and TRBJ1-4; possibly TRBD1 for D (5 bases). This CDR3 contains 12 residues. With 0 bases removed from V and 10 bases from J, the gap between germline ends came to 6 bases. The chain's CDR3 is CASSLAGVKLFF. CDR3 nucleotide sequence: TGTGCCAGCAGTTTAGCGGGGGTAAAACTGTTTTTT.

The rearrangement uses TRBV4-3 and TRBJ2-3; D may be TRBD1 (5 bases). Germline V gene sequence: CDR1 LGHNA, CDR2 YSLEER. Between the trimmed V and J ends, which lost 1 base and 0 bases, there was a span of 14 bases. This CDR3 comprises 17 residues. Here the CDR3 DNA reads TGCGCCAGCAGCCAAGGTAACAGGCGAAGGAGCACAGATACGCAGTATTTT. Translated, it gives CASSQGNRRRSTDTQYF.

This CDR3 reads CAWRTAGGTYTGELFF. CDR3 bases: TGTGCCTGGAGAACAGCGGGGGGGACGTATACCGGGGAGCTGTTTTTT. The rearrangement joins TRBV30 to TRBJ2-2, with 10 nucleotides matching TRBD2. The CDR3 extends over 16 amino acids. Germline-derived CDR1 and CDR2 are GTSNPN and SVGIG (reference sequence). V trimming: 3 bases; J trimming: 5 bases; junction bases outside the gene matches: 9.

This rearrangement joins TRBV28 to TRBJ2-7, with TRBD2 as a possible D gene (6 bases). The germline gives CDR1 MDHEN, CDR2 SYDVKM. This CDR3 is built from 13 residues. V lost 6 bases and J 9 bases, leaving 18 bases between the germline ends. CDR3 nucleotides: TGTGCCAGCAGGGGGTCGGGGGACCGCGGGCAGTACTTC. Amino acid sequence: CASRGSGDRGQYF.

The genes are TRBV7-8 and TRBJ2-2, with a possible D match to TRBD2 (6 bases). The ends were cut back, 6 bases at V and 3 bases at J, with 14 bases in the middle. CDR1 and CDR2 from the germline V gene are SGHVS and FQNEAQ. The CDR3 extends over 15 amino acids. CDR3 sequence reads: CASRTAGLYTGELFF. The CDR3 bases are TGTGCCAGCAGGACGGCGGGACTGTACACCGGGGAGCTGTTTTTT.

The V gene is TRBV5-1, the J gene TRBJ2-1; a weak D match, TRBD1 (6 bases). The CDR3 runs to 16 residues. CDR1 and CDR2 (germline): SGHRS, YFSETQ. V lost 4 bases and J lost 0, with 14 bases in between. CDR3 DNA: TGCGCCAGCAGCCTCATCACAGGGAGCTCCTACAATGAGCAGTTCTTC. It translates to CASSLITGSSYNEQFF. Full variable domain (outside the CDR3, taken from reference TRBV5-1 and TRBJ2-1): KAGVTQTPRYLIKTRGQQVTLSCSPISGHRSVSWYQQTPGQGLQFLFEYFSETQRNKGNFPGRFSGRQFSNSRSEMNVSTLELGDSALYLCASSLITGSSYNEQFFGPGTRLTVL.

V gene TRBV3-1 (or the pseudogene TRBV3-2) combines with J gene TRBJ2-1, with D unresolved. CDR1 is LGHDT and CDR2 is YNNKEL in the germline V gene (reference sequence). Trimming removed 1 base at V and 4 bases at J, with 11 bases between. The CDR3 has 15 residues. DNA for the CDR3: TGTGCCAGCAGCCAAGGTTTTCTAGGGTACAATGAGCAGTTCTTC. The encoded protein is CASSQGFLGYNEQFF.

The chain has TRBV25-1 and TRBJ2-7; 9 positions agree with TRBD1. With 8 bases clipped from V and 4 bases from J, the junction kept 0 bases outside the gene matches. Germline CDR1 and CDR2: MGHDK and SYGVNS. CDR3 length equals 11 residues. Here the CDR3 DNA reads TGTGCCAGCGGACAGGGGTACGAGCAGTACTTC. Its protein product is CASGQGYEQYF.

The chain has TRBV28 and TRBJ1-6, with D uncertain. The germline CDR1 and CDR2 sequences are MDHEN and SYDVKM. This CDR3 comprises 15 residues. V was clipped by 2 bases and J by 8 bases, with 13 bases between them. The CDR3 bases are TGTGCCAGCAGTTTAGGTGCGAATTCGGATTCACCCCTCCACTTT. It specifies CASSLGANSDSPLHF.

This chain's CDR3 is CASSPGPDRPGAQYF. The CDR3 DNA reads TGTGCCAGCAGCCCGGGCCCAGACAGGCCCGGGGCCCAGTACTTC. The chain joins TRBV11-1 to TRBJ2-5; D is possibly TRBD1 (6 bases). The CDR3 totals 15 residues. Germline CDR1 SGHAT, CDR2 FQDESV (reference sequence). The V and J ends lost 5 bases and 9 bases respectively, with 22 bases between them.

J is TRBJ2-7 and V is TRBV5-1; 9 nucleotides line up with TRBD2. Unmatched junction bases numbered 7, after V lost 0 bases and J lost 3 bases. The CDR3 is made up of 16 amino acids. CDR1 and CDR2 from the germline V gene are SGHRS and YFSETQ. The CDR3 DNA is TGCGCCAGCAGCTTGGGGCTAGCGGGAACAGGCTACGAGCAGTACTTC. As protein: CASSLGLAGTGYEQYF.

This chain connects TRBV10-3 to TRBJ2-5, with TRBD2 matching 9 bases. The trim removed 11 bases at V and 5 bases at J, leaving 12 bases unmatched. Germline V gene data show CDR1 as ENHRY and CDR2 as SYGVKD. The CDR3 is 14 amino acids. CDR3 sequence reads: CALHQLAGNETQYF. The CDR3 region has the DNA TGTGCCCTGCATCAACTAGCGGGTAATGAGACCCAGTACTTC.

V gene TRBV18 combines with J gene TRBJ2-3; D remains ambiguous. The CDR3 loop spans 15 amino acids. The V and J ends lost 1 base and 2 bases respectively, with 10 bases between them. From germline, CDR1 is KGHSH and CDR2 LQKENI. The CDR3 sequence is CASSPLARPTDTQYF. The CDR3, as DNA: TGTGCCAGCTCACCACTGGCCCGTCCCACAGATACGCAGTATTTT.

This clone was detected only once. The chain combines TRBV7-6 with TRBJ2-3, with 9 bases lining up with TRBD2. The CDR3 loop spans 16 amino acids. The germline CDR1 and CDR2 sequences are SGHVS and FNYEAQ. Trimming at V came to 5 bases and at J to 5 bases, leaving 11 bases not matched to a gene. The CDR3 protein is CASSPNPGLAVDTQYF. The CDR3 DNA reads as TGTGCCAGCAGCCCCAACCCGGGACTAGCTGTAGATACGCAGTATTTT.

This clone was seen a handful of times. This sequence joins TRBV7-9 and TRBJ2-4, with 9 bases fitting TRBD1. CDR3 length: 16 amino acids. V lost 5 bases and J lost 9; bases outside the gene matches: 14. CDR1 and CDR2 (germline): SEHNR, FQNEAQ (reference sequence). CDR3 coding DNA: TGTGCCAGCAGCCCTCAATGGACAGGGGAATGGCGCATTCAGTACTTC. Translating it yields CASSPQWTGEWRIQYF. Supplemented by reference TRBV7-9 and TRBJ2-4, the full variable domain reads DTGVSQNPRHKITKRGQNVTFRCDPISEHNRLYWYRQTLGQGPEFLTYFQNEAQLEKSRLLSDRFSAERPKGSFSTLEIQRTEQGDSAMYLCASSPQWTGEWRIQYFGAGTRLSVL.

V is TRBV4-3 and J is TRBJ2-1, with D perhaps TRBD2 (5 bases). V was shortened by 4 bases and J by 0 bases, with 16 bases between the two germline ends. The CDR3 covers 17 residues. The V gene's germline CDR1 is LGHNA and CDR2 YSLEER. CDR3 sequence (DNA): TGCGCCAGCAGCCGAGGGTCCTTTTCAAGCTCCTACAATGAGCAGTTCTTC. Protein: CASSRGSFSSSYNEQFF.

The chain is built from TRBV6-1 and TRBJ1-5; 10 bases map to TRBD1. CDR1 is MNHNS, CDR2 SASEGT, per germline. The CDR3 has 16 amino acids. The junction had 18 bases not matched to a gene; V was cut back by 3 bases and J by 16 bases. The CDR3 loop is CASSERGYTDRGQHHF. In DNA form, the CDR3 reads TGTGCCAGCAGTGAGAGAGGTTATACCGACAGGGGGCAACATCATTTT.

The genes are TRBV5-1 and TRBJ2-7, with D possibly called TRBD1 or TRBD2 (5 bases each). V gave up 4 bases and J gave up 4 bases, with 21 bases separating them. CDR3 length: 16 residues. Germline CDR1 SGHRS, CDR2 YFSETQ. The chain's CDR3 is CASSPGSGGGIYEQYF. The DNA of the CDR3 is TGCGCCAGCAGCCCAGGCTCTGGGGGTGGGATTTACGAGCAGTACTTC.

This clone has a handful of counts. The chain joins TRBV29-1 to TRBJ2-5; perhaps TRBD1 as D (5 bases). Per the germline V gene, CDR1 is SQVTM and CDR2 is ANQGSEA. V was cut by 5 bases and J by 2 bases, with 9 bases left in between. The CDR3 sequence is 12 residues long. CDR3 bases: TGCAGCGTTTCGAAGGGGCAAGAGACCCAGTACTTC. Amino acid sequence: CSVSKGQETQYF.

The rearrangement joins TRBV11-2 to TRBJ1-2, with a weak D call TRBD1 (6 bases). From germline, CDR1 is SGHAT and CDR2 FQNNGV. CDR3 length: 12 residues. V was trimmed by 6 bases and J by 4 bases, leaving 9 bases between them. The CDR3: CASRGQIYGYTF. In DNA form, the CDR3 reads TGTGCCAGCAGAGGACAGATCTATGGCTACACCTTC.

The chain combines TRBV5-1 with TRBJ2-5; 7 bases align to TRBD2. This CDR3 spans 15 amino acids. Germline trimming cut 4 bases from V and 0 bases from J; bases unmatched to any gene: 6. Per the germline V gene, CDR1 is SGHRS and CDR2 is YFSETQ. The CDR3 loop reads CASSASLANQETQYF. The CDR3 DNA follows: TGCGCCAGCAGCGCGTCACTAGCGAACCAAGAGACCCAGTACTTC. Full variable domain (remainder filled in from reference TRBV5-1 and TRBJ2-5): KAGVTQTPRYLIKTRGQQVTLSCSPISGHRSVSWYQQTPGQGLQFLFEYFSETQRNKGNFPGRFSGRQFSNSRSEMNVSTLELGDSALYLCASSASLANQETQYFGPGTRLLVL.

V gene TRBV4-1 combines with J gene TRBJ2-7, with 8 bases lining up with TRBD1. Germline CDR1 is MGHRA and CDR2 is YSYEKL. V lost 2 bases, J lost 2 bases, and 5 bases stayed unmatched. The CDR3 has 15 amino acids. The DNA for the CDR3 is TGCGCCAGCAGCCAACTACGGGACAGGCCCTACGAGCAGTACTTC. Protein sequence: CASSQLRDRPYEQYF.

This clone was counted between two and nine times. CDR3 in DNA: TGTGCCAGTAACGACCCGAGGACAGGGGCGAACACTGAAGCTTTCTTT. Translating it yields CASNDPRTGANTEAFF. The genes are TRBV19 and TRBJ1-1; 9 bases align to TRBD1. CDR1 and CDR2 from the germline V gene are LNHDA and SQIVND (reference sequence). This CDR3 contains 16 residues. The ends lost 7 bases at V and 1 base at J; junction bases unmatched: 10.

The genes are TRBV7-9 and TRBJ2-1; TRBD1 matches at 10 bases. The ends lost 5 bases at V and 5 bases at J; junction bases unmatched: 9. CDR1 and CDR2 (germline): SEHNR, FQNEAQ (reference sequence). The CDR3 length is 16 residues. CDR3 sequence (DNA): TGTGCCAGCAGCAACCGACAGGGGGCGAGAGACAATGAGCAGTTCTTC. The encoded protein is CASSNRQGARDNEQFF. The full variable domain, rest sourced from reference TRBV7-9 and TRBJ2-1, is DTGVSQNPRHKITKRGQNVTFRCDPISEHNRLYWYRQTLGQGPEFLTYFQNEAQLEKSRLLSDRFSAERPKGSFSTLEIQRTEQGDSAMYLCASSNRQGARDNEQFFGPGTRLTVL.

This clone was seen just once. The chain has TRBV24-1 and TRBJ2-1, with D hard to call. Germline V gene data show CDR1 as KGHDR and CDR2 as SFDVKD. Trimming pared 4 bases from V and 7 bases from J, leaving 7 bases between. CDR3 length equals 12 residues. The CDR3 nucleotides are TGTGCCACCAGTGACCCATATAATGAGCAGTTCTTC. Translation gives CATSDPYNEQFF.

This clone showed up just a few times. This chain uses TRBV5-1 with TRBJ2-5; a weak D match, TRBD2 (6 bases). Per the germline V gene, CDR1 is SGHRS and CDR2 is YFSETQ. The ends were cut back, 2 bases at V and 2 bases at J, with 10 bases in the middle. The CDR3 runs to 14 residues. The CDR3 nucleotides are TGCGCCAGCAGCTTTAATCGGGGGCAAGAGACCCAGTACTTC. Its translation: CASSFNRGQETQYF.

The V call is TRBV11-3, the J call TRBJ2-2; 7 nucleotides match TRBD1. V shed 0 bases and J 4 bases; nucleotides not matched to a gene: 2. Germline V CDR1 and CDR2: SGHNT, YENEEA. The length of the CDR3 is 15 residues. The CDR3 DNA follows: TGTGCCAGCAGCTTAGAAAGGGGGCTCACCGGGGAGCTGTTTTTT. Amino acid sequence: CASSLERGLTGELFF.

The chain uses TRBV4-3 and TRBJ2-5, with TRBD2 identical over 9 bases. This CDR3 is built from 17 residues. From germline, CDR1 is LGHNA and CDR2 YSLEER. Losses at the gene ends were 1 base for V and 1 base for J; bases not matched to a gene: 7. CDR3 sequence: CASSQGLAGLLQETQYF. CDR3 nucleotides: TGCGCCAGCAGCCAAGGGCTAGCGGGGCTACTCCAAGAGACCCAGTACTTC.

The J gene is TRBJ1-6, the V gene TRBV7-9, with 7 bases that match TRBD1. V shed 9 bases, J shed 9 bases, and the junction held 8 bases outside the gene matches. The germline gives CDR1 SEHNR, CDR2 FQNEAQ (reference sequence). This CDR3 has 13 residues. CDR3 coding DNA: TGTGCCAGTCTGGACAGGCTGGGTTCACCCCTCCACTTT. Translation gives CASLDRLGSPLHF.